Following are 32 T cell receptor beta chains from one sample sequenced in a study of shared clonotypes between healthy human individuals. Using immunoSEQ multiplex PCR, the repertoire was profiled, and TCRdb retains in-frame clones only, with some absent. The profile shows under 2.5 million clones, about nine tenths of them singletons. Sequenced material: naive CD4+ T cells from PBMCs. As to subset: CD45RA+ positively selected. The receptor source for this set is a man between 18 and 29 years old in good health. Some clones in this sample may be carry-over from other donors' samples.

The chain links TRBV5-4 to TRBJ1-4, with D perhaps TRBD1 (6 bases). The V end was cut by 4 bases, the J end by 6 bases, with 13 bases between. Germline CDR1 reads SGHNT; CDR2 reads YYREEE (reference sequence). The CDR3 has 14 residues. CDR3 protein: CASSGGAGYEKLFF. The CDR3 DNA follows: TGTGCCAGCAGCGGGGGGGCAGGGTATGAAAAACTGTTTTTT.

J is TRBJ2-5 and V is TRBV5-1; the D gene is possibly TRBD2 (6 bases). The V end lost 4 bases, the J end lost 2 bases, and 15 bases lay between the germline ends. Germline V gene data show CDR1 as SGHRS and CDR2 as YFSETQ. The CDR3 runs 15 residues. The DNA for the CDR3 is TGCGCCAGCAGCCCATTAGCGGCAACTCAAGAGACCCAGTACTTC. This sequence encodes CASSPLAATQETQYF.

This clone was counted once. CDR3 coding DNA: TGTGCCAGCTTACGTGGAGGGCCAAGCACAGATACGCAGTATTTT. This sequence encodes CASLRGGPSTDTQYF. This chain joins TRBV6-1 and TRBJ2-3; D may be TRBD2 (6 bases). The CDR3 totals 15 residues. Trimming removed 8 bases from V and 0 bases from J, with 15 bases in between. Germline-derived CDR1 and CDR2 are MNHNS and SASEGT.

CDR3: CASSATPTHSGNTIYF. The CDR3 nucleotides are TGTGCCAGCAGTGCGACACCTACACACTCTGGAAACACCATATATTTT. The V and J genes are TRBV2 and TRBJ1-3; D is ambiguous. The germline V gene has CDR1 SNHLY and CDR2 FYNNEI. Trimming pared 4 bases from V and 0 bases from J, leaving 13 bases between. The CDR3 sequence is 16 residues long.

Concerning this clone: This specimen includes other DNA sequences encoding the same CDR3. V is TRBV9 and J is TRBJ2-3; D unresolved. V was clipped by 4 bases and J by 3 bases, with 3 bases between them. The CDR3 totals 11 residues. The germline V gene encodes CDR1 SGDLS and CDR2 YYNGEE. The CDR3 spells CASSSTDTQYF. CDR3 DNA: TGTGCCAGCAGCTCAACAGATACGCAGTATTTT.

With regard to this clone: Distinct nucleotide sequences in the sample also encode this CDR3. The chain combines TRBV18 with TRBJ1-2; the D is unclear. The germline V and J ends were trimmed by 3 bases and 3 bases, with 8 bases remaining between them. Germline V gives CDR1 KGHSH, CDR2 LQKENI. This CDR3 region has 13 residues. The CDR3 DNA sequence: TGTGCCAGCTCACCTAGTCGGGACTATGGCTACACCTTC. Its translation is CASSPSRDYGYTF.

The chain employs TRBV28 and TRBJ2-5; 7 bases line up with TRBD1. The J segment lost 1 base and the V segment lost 8 bases, leaving 10 bases of the junction unmatched. Germline V gene lookup returns CDR1 MDHEN and CDR2 SYDVKM. CDR3 length: 15 residues. The CDR3 loop reads CASHTTGDGQETQYF. CDR3 in DNA: TGTGCCAGCCACACAACAGGGGATGGCCAAGAGACCCAGTACTTC.

The rearrangement joins TRBV27 to TRBJ1-1, with 11 bases lining up with TRBD1. Unmatched junction bases numbered 9, after V lost 1 base and J lost 11 bases. There are 15 residues in the CDR3. In germline, CDR1 is MNHEY, CDR2 SMNVEV (reference sequence). CDR3 amino acids: CASSLYVSDRGPAFF. Here the CDR3 DNA reads TGTGCCAGCAGTTTATACGTTTCGGACAGGGGGCCGGCTTTCTTT.

This chain uses TRBV7-9 with TRBJ2-1, with 7 bases lining up with TRBD2. CDR3 length equals 15 residues. J was trimmed by 5 bases and V by 2 bases; bases with no gene match: 6. Per germline, CDR1 SEHNR and CDR2 FQNEAQ (reference sequence). This CDR3 reads CASSLIAGTNNEQFF. In DNA, the CDR3 is TGTGCCAGCAGCTTAATAGCGGGCACGAACAATGAGCAGTTCTTC.

The chain uses TRBV6-5 and TRBJ2-5, with D perhaps matching TRBD1 (5 bases). V lost 6 bases and J 5 bases, leaving 16 bases between the germline ends. From germline, CDR1 is MNHEY and CDR2 SVGAGI. The CDR3 length is 14 residues. The CDR3 region is CASRTPGAGETQYF. CDR3 coding DNA: TGTGCCAGCAGGACTCCGGGCGCAGGGGAGACCCAGTACTTC.

The J gene is TRBJ2-7, the V gene TRBV7-2, with D possibly being TRBD1 (6 bases). CDR1 is SGHTA, CDR2 FQGNSA, per germline. This CDR3 comprises 15 residues. The V end lost 4 bases, the J end lost 2 bases, and 15 bases lay between the germline ends. The CDR3 loop reads CASSWAQGSPYEQYF. CDR3 DNA: TGTGCCAGCAGCTGGGCACAGGGTAGCCCCTACGAGCAGTACTTC.

The rearrangement joins TRBV2 to TRBJ2-2; TRBD1 is a possible D gene (6 bases). The ends were cut back, 0 bases at V and 2 bases at J, with 10 bases in the middle. Germline V gene data show CDR1 as SNHLY and CDR2 as FYNNEI. This CDR3 is built from 16 residues. The CDR3 spells CASSEARDTNTGELFF. The CDR3 DNA sequence: TGTGCCAGCAGTGAAGCAAGGGACACTAACACCGGGGAGCTGTTTTTT.

The genes are TRBV7-2 and TRBJ1-4; D might be TRBD1 (6 bases). Germline CDR1 and CDR2: SGHTA and FQGNSA. Between the trimmed V and J ends, which lost 5 bases and 3 bases, there was a span of 19 bases. The CDR3 is 17 amino acids. The CDR3 protein is CASSLIRPQGSNEKLFF. Written as DNA, the CDR3 is TGTGCCAGCAGCCTTATCCGGCCCCAGGGGTCTAATGAAAAACTGTTTTTT.

Notes on this clone: This specimen includes other DNA sequences encoding the same CDR3. The chain joins TRBV5-1 to TRBJ2-2; D unclear. The V end was cut by 0 bases, the J end by 0 bases, with 9 bases between. Looked up from germline, CDR1 is SGHRS and CDR2 is YFSETQ. The CDR3 runs to 16 residues. The CDR3 DNA follows: TGCGCCAGCAGCTTGGTAGCCGGTCCGAACACCGGGGAGCTGTTTTTT. It translates to CASSLVAGPNTGELFF.

The chain couples TRBV4-1 to TRBJ2-7, with TRBD2 as a possible D gene (5 bases). The CDR3 has 14 amino acids. The V and J ends lost 1 base and 0 bases respectively, with 7 bases between them. CDR1 and CDR2 (germline): MGHRA, YSYEKL. The CDR3 here is CASSQVGSSYEQYF. The CDR3 DNA is TGCGCCAGCAGCCAAGTGGGGAGCTCCTACGAGCAGTACTTC.

The chain's CDR3 is CAIRAGGSTGELFF. The CDR3, as DNA: TGCGCCATTCGGGCAGGGGGTTCCACCGGGGAGCTGTTTTTT. The chain is built from TRBV5-1 and TRBJ2-2, with 7 bases aligning to TRBD1. This CDR3 comprises 14 residues. Trimming cost V 9 bases and J 4 bases; bases outside gene matches: 9. Per germline, CDR1 SGHRS and CDR2 YFSETQ.

The genes are TRBV28 and TRBJ2-3, with a possible D match to TRBD1 (6 bases). CDR3 size: 14 residues. From germline, CDR1 is MDHEN and CDR2 SYDVKM. Trimming removed 6 bases at V and 0 bases at J, with 10 bases between. CDR3 protein: CASRKTGSTDTQYF. CDR3 bases: TGTGCCAGCAGAAAGACAGGAAGCACAGATACGCAGTATTTT.

CDR3 amino acids: CASSPLGRTSRGDTQYF. The DNA for the CDR3 is TGTGCCAGCAGCCCCCTGGGGCGGACTAGTCGGGGAGATACGCAGTATTTT. The chain carries TRBV9 and TRBJ2-3; 7 positions match TRBD2. The CDR3 runs 17 residues. The V gene's germline CDR1 is SGDLS and CDR2 YYNGEE. V shed 4 bases, J shed 5 bases, and the junction held 16 bases outside the gene matches.

The rearrangement joins TRBV28 to TRBJ2-3; D is unclear. Looked up from germline, CDR1 is MDHEN and CDR2 is SYDVKM. The CDR3 is 13 amino acids. V was cut by 6 bases and J by 5 bases, with 12 bases left in between. Written as DNA, the CDR3 is TGTGCCAGCAGAACACCACCCCTAGATACGCAGTATTTT. As protein: CASRTPPLDTQYF.

The V and J genes are TRBV2 and TRBJ2-3; D is tentatively TRBD1 or TRBD2 (6 bases each). The CDR3 has 15 residues. Germline V CDR1 and CDR2: SNHLY, FYNNEI. Trimming pared 1 base from V and 2 bases from J, leaving 10 bases between. The CDR3 region is CASSEDRGDTDTQYF. For the CDR3, the DNA is TGTGCCAGCAGTGAAGATAGGGGGGACACAGATACGCAGTATTTT.

The rearrangement joins TRBV18 to TRBJ1-2; the D gene is possibly TRBD1 (6 bases). With 6 bases removed from V and 6 bases from J, the gap between germline ends came to 20 bases. From germline, CDR1 is KGHSH and CDR2 LQKENI. This CDR3 contains 15 residues. CDR3 in DNA: TGTGCCAGCTCCCCCGGCGGGGGGCTGGGGAATGGCTACACCTTC. Protein: CASSPGGGLGNGYTF.

This rearrangement joins TRBV10-3 to TRBJ2-7; 7 nucleotides agree with TRBD1. This CDR3 comprises 16 residues. V gave up 1 base and J gave up 7 bases; unmatched junction bases: 13. Per germline, CDR1 ENHRY and CDR2 SYGVKD. The CDR3 loop reads CAISEWSPGQPTEQYF. CDR3 coding DNA: TGTGCCATCAGTGAGTGGAGTCCGGGACAGCCCACAGAGCAGTACTTC.

This rearrangement joins TRBV25-1 to TRBJ2-1, with 14 nucleotides matching TRBD2. This CDR3 spans 17 amino acids. V dropped 6 bases and J dropped 2; count of bases not matched to a gene: 6. Germline assignment: CDR1 MGHDK and CDR2 SYGVNS. The chain's CDR3 is CASRPGLAGGTYNEQFF. CDR3 DNA: TGTGCCAGCAGGCCCGGACTAGCGGGAGGTACCTACAATGAGCAGTTCTTC.

The rearrangement joins TRBV5-6 to TRBJ2-3, with TRBD1 matching over 8 bases. The CDR3 covers 15 residues. V dropped 4 bases and J dropped 1; count of bases not matched to a gene: 5. The germline V gene has CDR1 SGHDT and CDR2 YYEEEE. The CDR3 spells CASSMLTGGTDTQYF. The CDR3 DNA follows: TGTGCCAGCAGCATGCTGACAGGGGGCACAGATACGCAGTATTTT.

This sequence joins TRBV6-4 and TRBJ2-3; D not resolved. In germline, CDR1 is MRHNA, CDR2 SNTAGT. V lost 5 bases, J lost 0 bases, and 6 bases lay in between. The CDR3 sequence is 13 residues long. DNA of the CDR3: TGTGCCAGCAGTAGGGAAAGCACAGATACGCAGTATTTT. Translated: CASSRESTDTQYF.

This clone was counted a single time. This chain joins TRBV5-1 and TRBJ2-5; 9 bases are a match to TRBD1. Trimming at V came to 2 bases and at J to 3 bases, leaving 5 bases not matched to a gene. The CDR3 consists of 15 residues. The germline gives CDR1 SGHRS, CDR2 YFSETQ. The CDR3 nucleotides are TGCGCCAGCAGCTTACAGGGGGCACCCGAAGAGACCCAGTACTTC. Translation gives CASSLQGAPEETQYF. Full variable domain (rest looked up from reference TRBV5-1 and TRBJ2-5): KAGVTQTPRYLIKTRGQQVTLSCSPISGHRSVSWYQQTPGQGLQFLFEYFSETQRNKGNFPGRFSGRQFSNSRSEMNVSTLELGDSALYLCASSLQGAPEETQYFGPGTRLLVL.

This chain uses TRBV18 with TRBJ2-7; 10 positions match TRBD1. The V and J ends lost 5 bases and 3 bases, in that order; junction bases with no gene match: 4. The CDR3 runs to 14 residues. CDR1 is KGHSH and CDR2 is LQKENI in the germline V gene. The CDR3 protein is CASSRDRGDYEQYF. CDR3 sequence (DNA): TGTGCCAGCTCAAGGGACAGGGGAGACTACGAGCAGTACTTC.

The chain employs TRBV7-3 and TRBJ2-2; maybe TRBD2 (6 bases). The CDR3 is 15 residues long. Trimming took 5 bases from V and 3 from J, leaving 13 bases between them. Per the germline V gene, CDR1 is SGHTA and CDR2 is FQGTGA. The CDR3 DNA reads as TGTGCCAGCAGCCTAGGAGGGAGAGACACCGGGGAGCTGTTTTTT. This gives the protein CASSLGGRDTGELFF. The full variable domain, its missing parts supplied by reference TRBV7-3 and TRBJ2-2, is GAGVSQTPSNKVTEKGKYVELRCDPISGHTALYWYRQSLGQGPEFLIYFQGTGAADDSGLPNDRFFAVRPEGSVSTLKIQRTERGDSAVYLCASSLGGRDTGELFFGEGSRLTVL.

This chain links TRBV5-4 with TRBJ2-2, with 8 positions matching TRBD1. The germline V gene encodes CDR1 SGHNT and CDR2 YYREEE (reference sequence). The ends lost 3 bases at V and 4 bases at J; junction bases unmatched: 2. The length of the CDR3 is 14 residues. The CDR3 loop reads CASSWDRTTGELFF. In nucleotides, the CDR3 is TGTGCCAGCAGCTGGGACAGGACCACCGGGGAGCTGTTTTTT.

The V gene is TRBV10-3, the J gene TRBJ2-7; D is possibly TRBD1 or TRBD2 (7 bases each). CDR3 length: 14 residues. Between the trimmed V and J ends, which lost 11 bases and 3 bases, there was a span of 20 bases. Per germline, CDR1 ENHRY and CDR2 SYGVKD. CDR3 amino acids: CASRGDSTSYEQYF. The CDR3, as DNA: TGTGCCTCCCGGGGGGACAGCACGAGCTACGAGCAGTACTTC.

V usage is TRBV7-9 and J usage is TRBJ1-2; TRBD1 matches at 7 bases. This CDR3 has 15 residues. The V segment lost 6 bases and the J segment 2 bases; nucleotides outside the gene matches: 9. CDR1 SEHNR and CDR2 FQNEAQ come from the germline V gene (reference sequence). CDR3 nucleotide sequence: TGTGCCAGCAGGGGAACGGGACAGCAGAACTATGGCTACACCTTC. It specifies CASRGTGQQNYGYTF.

CDR3: CASSSPSGRAADTQYF. The CDR3, as DNA: TGTGCCAGCTCATCCCCTAGCGGGAGGGCCGCAGATACGCAGTATTTT. This sequence joins TRBV18 and TRBJ2-3; 12 nucleotides agree with TRBD2. V was clipped by 5 bases and J by 4 bases; unmatched bases: 7. This CDR3 is 16 amino acids long. Germline CDR1 reads KGHSH; CDR2 reads LQKENI. Looking up the rest from reference TRBV18 and TRBJ2-3 gives the full variable domain: NAGVMQNPRHLVRRRGQEARLRCSPMKGHSHVYWYRQLPEEGLKFMVYLQKENIIDESGMPKERFSAEFPKEGPSILRIQQVVRGDSAAYFCASSSPSGRAADTQYFGPGTRLTVL.